The source of this TCR beta chain is a study of early T cells in non-severe SARS-CoV-2 infection. On the study more broadly: Sequencing of unsorted whole blood was done on bulk RNA, leaving chains unpaired. Study results and caveats: Matching results from VDJdb favored anti-spike CD8 responses, leaving private and CD4 specificities undetected.

Points on this clonotype: Its antigen is unidentified.

Unique molecular identifiers (one per individual cDNA molecule) were attached. TCRdb fed the 5' RACE reads into MiXCR, producing one record per CDR3 protein. Of 80,000 or so distinct CDR3 sequences detected, 11% to 15% appear once; the ten largest clones hold 3%. The germline CDR1 and CDR2 sequences are SGHVS and FQNEAQ. This CDR3 contains 15 residues. V was shortened by 4 bases and J by 8 bases, with 18 bases between the two germline ends. The sequencing input was whole blood. The TCR originated in an adult who was a healthcare worker with PCR-confirmed SARS-CoV-2 infection or an uninfected control (not recorded which). This sequence joins TRBV7-8 and TRBJ2-1; no reliable D call. The CDR3 protein is CASSSSGSTWDEQFF. The CDR3 DNA sequence: TGTGCCAGCAGCTCCTCCGGGTCTACATGGGATGAGCAGTTCTTC.